This T cell receptor (beta chain) was documented in a study of Ad26.COV2.S vaccination and SARS-CoV-2 variants. Study conclusions and caveats: The study found similar non-spike TCR breadth in vaccine and placebo recipients. Reported post-vaccination CD8+ and CD4+ T cell responses to spike showed substantial breadth.

Clones were read by immunoSEQ multiplex PCR, and TCRdb kept only the in-frame ones, dropping some. The data hold approximately 400,000 clones, with 92% observed a single time. The junction had 2 bases not matched to a gene; V was cut back by 0 bases and J by 0 bases. Germline CDR1 reads SGHVS; CDR2 reads FQNEAQ. This CDR3 is built from 16 residues. As to this clone: The antigen is not known.

The TCR comes from a human donor who had recovered from COVID-19. This sequence joins TRBV7-8 and TRBJ1-5, with 7 positions matching TRBD1. The sequenced sample was peripheral blood, obtained after recovery from COVID-19. DNA for the CDR3: TGTGCCAGCAGCTTAGCGACAGGGTATAGCAATCAGCCCCAGCATTTT. Residues: CASSLATGYSNQPQHF.